This T cell receptor beta chain was retrieved from a study of cytomegalovirus exposure and HLA in healthy donors. Study-level background: The same platform was used for the roughly 110 validation repertoires as for the roughly 670 first-cohort repertoires, as reported in a later analysis.

The method was immunoSEQ multiplex PCR; TCRdb's version includes in-frame clones alone and lacks a portion of them. The sample has approximately 300,000 clones; approximately 90% are singletons. The CDR3 is 14 residues long. CDR1 and CDR2 from the germline V gene are MDHEN and SYDVKM. Unmatched junction bases numbered 9, after V lost 4 bases and J lost 7 bases. The TCR sequence derives from a young woman in good health and CMV-seronegative. The sample consisted of PBMCs. The V gene is TRBV28, the J gene TRBJ2-7; 8 nucleotides agree with TRBD1. The CDR3 spells CASSSGQALGEQYF. CDR3 coding DNA: TGTGCCAGCAGTTCGGGACAGGCCCTCGGGGAGCAGTACTTC.